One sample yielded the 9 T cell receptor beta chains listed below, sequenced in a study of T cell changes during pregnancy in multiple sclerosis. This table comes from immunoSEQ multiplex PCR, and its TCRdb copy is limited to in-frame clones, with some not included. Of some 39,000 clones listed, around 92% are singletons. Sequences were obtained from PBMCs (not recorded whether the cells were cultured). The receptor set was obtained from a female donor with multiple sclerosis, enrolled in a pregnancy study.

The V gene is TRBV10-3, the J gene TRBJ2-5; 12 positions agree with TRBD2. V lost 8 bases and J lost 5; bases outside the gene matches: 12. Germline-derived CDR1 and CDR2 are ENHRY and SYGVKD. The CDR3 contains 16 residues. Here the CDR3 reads CAIVRTSGIPGETQYF. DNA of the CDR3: TGTGCCATCGTAAGGACTAGCGGGATCCCCGGGGAGACCCAGTACTTC.

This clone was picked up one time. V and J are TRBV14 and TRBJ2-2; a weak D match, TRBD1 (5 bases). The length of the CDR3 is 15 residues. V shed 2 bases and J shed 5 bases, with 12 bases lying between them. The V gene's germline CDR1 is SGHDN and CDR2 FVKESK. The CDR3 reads CASSQNTAGTGELFF. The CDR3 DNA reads TGTGCCAGCAGCCAAAATACAGCAGGGACCGGGGAGCTGTTTTTT. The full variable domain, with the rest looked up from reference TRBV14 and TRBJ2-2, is EAGVTQFPSHSVIEKGQTVTLRCDPISGHDNLYWYRRVMGKEIKFLLHFVKESKQDESGMPNNRFLAERTGGTYSTLKVQPAELEDSGVYFCASSQNTAGTGELFFGEGSRLTVL.

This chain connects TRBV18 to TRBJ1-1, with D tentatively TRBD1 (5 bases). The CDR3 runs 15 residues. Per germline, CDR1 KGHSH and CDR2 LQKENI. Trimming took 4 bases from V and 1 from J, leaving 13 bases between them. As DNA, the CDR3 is TGTGCCAGCTCACGGGCTACGAGGGGGAACACTGAAGCTTTCTTT. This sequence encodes CASSRATRGNTEAFF.

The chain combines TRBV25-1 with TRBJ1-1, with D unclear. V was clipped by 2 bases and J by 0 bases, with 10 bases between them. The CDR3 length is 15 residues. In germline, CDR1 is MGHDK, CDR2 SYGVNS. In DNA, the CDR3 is TGTGCCAGCAGTGAAACCCCGGACTTGAACACTGAAGCTTTCTTT. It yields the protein CASSETPDLNTEAFF.

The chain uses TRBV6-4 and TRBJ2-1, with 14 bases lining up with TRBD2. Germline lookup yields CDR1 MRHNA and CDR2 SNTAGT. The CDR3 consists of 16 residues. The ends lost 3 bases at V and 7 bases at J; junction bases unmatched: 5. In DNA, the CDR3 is TGTGCCAGCAGTGAGGCCGGGACTAGCGGGAGTAATGAGCAGTTCTTC. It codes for CASSEAGTSGSNEQFF.

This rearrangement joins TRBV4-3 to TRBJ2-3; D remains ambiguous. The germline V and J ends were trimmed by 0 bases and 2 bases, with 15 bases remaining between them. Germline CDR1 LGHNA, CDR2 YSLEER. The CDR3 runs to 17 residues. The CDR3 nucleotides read TGCGCCAGCAGCCAAGAAGGTCCCGGAGCAGTCACAGATACGCAGTATTTT. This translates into CASSQEGPGAVTDTQYF.

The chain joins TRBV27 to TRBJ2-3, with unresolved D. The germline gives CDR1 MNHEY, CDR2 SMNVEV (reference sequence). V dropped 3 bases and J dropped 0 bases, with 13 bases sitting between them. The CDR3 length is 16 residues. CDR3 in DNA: TGTGCCAGCAGTTTCGGACCGGACCTTAGCACAGATACGCAGTATTTT. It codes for CASSFGPDLSTDTQYF.

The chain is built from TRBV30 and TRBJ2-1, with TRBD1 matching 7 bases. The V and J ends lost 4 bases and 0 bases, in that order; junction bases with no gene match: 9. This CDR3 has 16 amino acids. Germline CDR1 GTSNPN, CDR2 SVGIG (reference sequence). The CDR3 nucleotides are TGTGCCTGGAAGCTCGAGGCAGGGGGCTCCTACAATGAGCAGTTCTTC. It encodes CAWKLEAGGSYNEQFF.

The CDR3 protein is CASSQDRAGGPYEQYF. In DNA, the CDR3 is TGTGCCAGCAGCCAAGACCGAGCGGGAGGGCCCTACGAGCAGTACTTC. This sequence joins TRBV4-2 and TRBJ2-7, with 10 nucleotides matching TRBD2. This CDR3 region has 16 residues. Trimming took 0 bases from V and 2 from J; bases not matched to a gene: 4. The germline V gene encodes CDR1 LGHNA and CDR2 YNFKEQ.